Shown below are 27 T cell receptor beta chains from a single sample sequenced in a study of blood T cells in healthy people across ages. A J-beta primer mix and a sample-barcoded 5' primer were used in a second PCR of roughly 7 to 12 cycles. In TCRdb, the 5' RACE reads were re-called with MiXCR into one record per CDR3 protein. The sample consists of approximately 800,000 distinct CDR3 sequences, 20% to 30% of them appearing once. This sample also belongs to another study, concerning T cells of mothers and their children.

Sequencing was done on a sample of blood. The receptor set was obtained from a boy aged 5-17 years in good health.

The chain couples TRBV12-3 or TRBV12-4 to TRBJ2-5, with a weak D call TRBD2 (5 bases). V dropped 4 bases and J dropped 1 base, with 16 bases sitting between them. The CDR3 is made up of 16 amino acids. The CDR3 sequence: CASSSGLEAGQETQYF. CDR3 DNA: TGTGCCAGCAGTTCCGGACTTGAGGCCGGCCAAGAGACCCAGTACTTC.

The V gene is TRBV20-1, the J gene TRBJ2-7, with 14 bases lining up with TRBD2. Germline V gene sequence: CDR1 DFQATT, CDR2 SNEGSKA (reference sequence). The CDR3 loop spans 11 amino acids. V trimming: 5 bases; J trimming: 12 bases; junction bases outside the gene matches: 3. As DNA, the CDR3 is TGCAGTGCTTCCGGGACTAGCGGGAGGTACTTC. Translating gives CSASGTSGRYF.

This chain joins TRBV28 and TRBJ1-5; D is perhaps TRBD1 (5 bases). CDR3 length equals 16 residues. The V end was cut by 1 base, the J end by 5 bases, with 15 bases between. Germline assignment: CDR1 MDHEN and CDR2 SYDVKM. CDR3 sequence: CASSLFGGRRDQPQHF. CDR3 coding DNA: TGTGCCAGCAGTTTATTCGGGGGGAGGAGGGATCAGCCCCAGCATTTT.

This chain links TRBV4-1 with TRBJ2-5, with 8 bases matching TRBD2. The V gene's germline CDR1 is MGHRA and CDR2 YSYEKL. There are 15 residues in the CDR3. V trimming: 0 bases; J trimming: 5 bases; junction bases outside the gene matches: 5. In DNA, the CDR3 is TGCGCCAGCAGCCAAGAAGCGGCTAGCGGGGAGACCCAGTACTTC. This sequence encodes CASSQEAASGETQYF.

The rearrangement uses TRBV16 and TRBJ2-6; D may correspond to TRBD1 or TRBD2 (5 bases each). The CDR3 consists of 19 residues. From germline, CDR1 is KGHSY and CDR2 FQNENV. Trimming pared 4 bases from V and 0 bases from J, leaving 19 bases between. CDR3 sequence: CASSPFGSAGSSGANVLTF. CDR3 nucleotide sequence: TGTGCCAGCAGCCCATTTGGGTCCGCAGGGAGCTCTGGGGCCAACGTCCTGACTTTC.

Here the CDR3 reads CASSMTPVGPGYTF. The CDR3 DNA reads TGTGCCAGCAGCATGACCCCGGTGGGGCCTGGCTACACCTTC. The chain uses TRBV7-9 and TRBJ1-2, with D tentatively TRBD1 (5 bases). CDR3 length: 14 amino acids. CDR1 is SEHNR and CDR2 is FQNEAQ in the germline V gene (reference sequence). V was shortened by 5 bases and J by 7 bases, with 17 bases between the two germline ends.

To note about this clonotype: This CDR3 is missing its conserved last phenylalanine or tryptophan, likely due to a read error. The chain links TRBV5-1 to TRBJ1-1; 10 bases agree with TRBD1. The length of the CDR3 is 15 residues. With V trimmed by 3 bases and J by 3 bases, 5 bases remained unmatched. Germline CDR1 and CDR2: SGHRS and YFSETQ. The CDR3 here is CASSSWDRGDTEAFL. CDR3 DNA: TGCGCCAGCAGCTCCTGGGACAGGGGAGACACTGAAGCTTTCTTG.

This clonotype was recorded a few times. The chain employs TRBV7-8 and TRBJ2-7; D possibly corresponds to TRBD2 (6 bases). The CDR3 sequence is 13 residues long. Germline lookup yields CDR1 SGHVS and CDR2 FQNEAQ. Trimming pared 5 bases from V and 4 bases from J, leaving 12 bases between. The CDR3 loop reads CASSADGLYEQYF. Written as DNA, the CDR3 is TGTGCCAGCAGCGCCGACGGACTATACGAGCAGTACTTC.

This clonotype was seen only a few times. The CDR3 DNA is TGTGCCAGCAGCTTTCAAGCGGGAGGGCGAGAGACCCAGTACTTC. It translates to CASSFQAGGRETQYF. The V call is TRBV7-3, the J call TRBJ2-5; 10 bases are shared with TRBD2. This CDR3 contains 15 residues. Germline-derived CDR1 and CDR2 are SGHTA and FQGTGA. Trimming took 3 bases from V and 4 from J; bases not matched to a gene: 5.

This clonotype occurred a few times. The chain links TRBV20-1 to TRBJ2-5; D is unclear. Germline assignment: CDR1 DFQATT and CDR2 SNEGSKA (reference sequence). V lost 5 bases and J 5 bases, leaving 15 bases between the germline ends. This CDR3 contains 13 residues. In DNA, the CDR3 is TGCAGTGCTCTGACCGTTCTCAAGGAGACCCAGTACTTC. This translates into CSALTVLKETQYF.

This clonotype occurred a few times. V gene TRBV29-1 combines with J gene TRBJ2-7, with a tentative D call TRBD1 (6 bases). The germline V gene encodes CDR1 SQVTM and CDR2 ANQGSEA. V gave up 3 bases and J gave up 0 bases, with 9 bases separating them. This CDR3 has 13 amino acids. This CDR3 is CSVEVDSSYEQYF. CDR3 in DNA: TGCAGCGTTGAGGTGGACAGCTCCTACGAGCAGTACTTC.

The V and J genes are TRBV27 and TRBJ2-7, with 12 bases identical to TRBD2. This CDR3 has 16 residues. The germline CDR1 and CDR2 sequences are MNHEY and SMNVEV (reference sequence). Trimming removed 5 bases from V and 3 bases from J; junction bases left unmatched: 8. DNA for the CDR3: TGTGCCAGCAGTCTCGATGGGACTAGCGGGCTCTACGAGCAGTACTTC. Its protein is CASSLDGTSGLYEQYF.

The chain has TRBV20-1 and TRBJ2-3, with 7 bases lining up with TRBD1. The CDR3 consists of 14 residues. Germline values: CDR1 DFQATT, CDR2 SNEGSKA (reference sequence). Unmatched junction bases numbered 8, after V lost 6 bases and J lost 2 bases. DNA of the CDR3: TGCAGTGCCTCGACAGGGCCCGTCACAGATACGCAGTATTTT. Residues: CSASTGPVTDTQYF.

This clonotype was picked up a small number of times. One end of the junction varies from germline; a read error may be responsible. The CDR3: CAGSSRGGVSGANVLTF. CDR3 bases: TGTGCCGGCAGTTCAAGGGGCGGAGTCTCTGGGGCCAACGTCCTGACTTTC. V gene TRBV28 combines with J gene TRBJ2-6, with D tentatively TRBD1 (5 bases). The CDR3 sequence is 17 residues long. CDR1 MDHEN and CDR2 SYDVKM come from the germline V gene.

CDR3 sequence (DNA): TGTGCCAGCAGCCCAATGGGGACGGGAAACTATGGCTACACCTTC. Amino acid sequence: CASSPMGTGNYGYTF. V is TRBV12-3 or TRBV12-4 and J is TRBJ1-2; possibly TRBD1 for D (5 bases). The CDR3 is made up of 15 amino acids. V was cut by 6 bases and J by 2 bases, with 16 bases left in between.

V and J are TRBV20-1 and TRBJ1-1, with D unresolved. The CDR3 length is 13 residues. V was cut by 5 bases and J by 5 bases, with 15 bases left in between. Germline CDR1 and CDR2: DFQATT and SNEGSKA (reference sequence). CDR3 coding DNA: TGCAGTGCTCCCCCTCCCGGGGTAACTGAAGCTTTCTTT. This sequence encodes CSAPPPGVTEAFF.

This clonotype was counted a few times. This chain links TRBV27 with TRBJ2-7; D may be TRBD1 or TRBD2 (7 bases each). CDR1 and CDR2 from the germline V gene are MNHEY and SMNVEV (reference sequence). The CDR3 has 14 residues. The germline V and J ends were trimmed by 3 bases and 3 bases, with 12 bases remaining between them. The CDR3: CASSLRRGGYEQYF. The CDR3 DNA is TGTGCCAGCAGTTTGCGCAGGGGGGGCTACGAGCAGTACTTC.

This clonotype was seen only a few times. An end of the junction does not agree with germline; a read error may underlie this. The chain employs TRBV7-2 and TRBJ2-7, with 8 bases that match TRBD2. This CDR3 is built from 11 residues. Germline CDR1 is SGHTA and CDR2 is FQGNSA. In DNA, the CDR3 is TGTGCCAGCAGCTCCGGGACTAGGCGGCACTTC. Its translation: CASSSGTRRHF.

For the CDR3, the DNA is TGTGCCAGCAGTTACGGGACAGGCGAGCAGTACTTC. Translation gives CASSYGTGEQYF. The chain uses TRBV6-6 and TRBJ2-5; 8 bases map to TRBD1. The assigned J gene may be wrong: the sequence end matches TRBJ2-7 better. CDR3 length: 12 residues. Germline CDR1 and CDR2: MNHNY and SVGAGI (reference sequence).

This chain uses TRBV7-3 with TRBJ2-1; TRBD2 agrees at 16 bases. Trimming took 4 bases from V and 9 from J; bases not matched to a gene: 12. There are 18 residues in the CDR3. Germline V CDR1 and CDR2: SGHTA, FQGTGA. The CDR3 sequence: CASSSQPGLAGGPFEQFF. Here the CDR3 DNA reads TGTGCCAGCAGCTCCCAGCCGGGACTAGCGGGAGGGCCTTTTGAGCAGTTCTTC.

The chain combines TRBV6-2 or TRBV6-3 with TRBJ2-7; TRBD2 matches 8 bases. Looked up from germline, CDR1 is MNHEY and CDR2 is SVGEGT. CDR3 length equals 15 residues. Losses at the gene ends were 7 bases for V and 6 bases for J; bases not matched to a gene: 14. The CDR3 nucleotides are TGTGCCAGCAACTTGGGACTAGAATGGAAAAGCGAGCAGTACTTC. Translation gives CASNLGLEWKSEQYF.

A note on this clonotype: It may be a read error: a sequence one base away is much more abundant. The V call is TRBV5-6, the J call TRBJ2-5, with D unclear. CDR3 length equals 11 residues. Trimming removed 6 bases at V and 5 bases at J, with 8 bases between. CDR1 SGHDT and CDR2 YYEEEE come from the germline V gene. CDR3 sequence: CASTLRETQYF. The DNA for the CDR3 is TGTGCCAGCACCCTGAGGGAGACCCAGTACTTC.

The genes are TRBV6-1 and TRBJ2-5, with unresolved D. Looked up from germline, CDR1 is MNHNS and CDR2 is SASEGT. The CDR3 has 14 residues. Trimming pared 2 bases from V and 4 bases from J, leaving 11 bases between. The CDR3 sequence is CASSELSDGETQYF. The DNA of the CDR3 is TGTGCCAGCAGTGAATTATCGGACGGAGAGACCCAGTACTTC.

The V gene is TRBV4-2, the J gene TRBJ1-5; no reliable D call. Trimming took off 2 bases at V and 2 bases at J, with 10 bases between the two ends. CDR1 is LGHNA and CDR2 is YNFKEQ in the germline V gene. The CDR3 has 15 amino acids. As DNA, the CDR3 is TGTGCCAGCAGCCAAAGCGGGTTCGGCAATCAGCCCCAGCATTTT. Encoded protein: CASSQSGFGNQPQHF.

This clonotype was detected only a few times. The genes are TRBV7-2 and TRBJ2-7; either TRBD1 or TRBD2 may supply D (6 bases each). The CDR3 totals 15 residues. V was pared by 5 bases and J by 0 bases, with 14 bases between. The germline gives CDR1 SGHTA, CDR2 FQGNSA. The CDR3 DNA reads as TGTGCCAGCAGCCCCATGGGGGGCGCCTCCTACGAGCAGTACTTC. Protein: CASSPMGGASYEQYF.

The chain has TRBV19 and TRBJ1-1; D uncertain. Trimming pared 7 bases from V and 3 bases from J, leaving 12 bases between. The CDR3 extends over 13 amino acids. Per the germline V gene, CDR1 is LNHDA and CDR2 is SQIVND (reference sequence). The CDR3 reads CASNKLSDTEAFF. Written as DNA, the CDR3 is TGTGCCAGTAATAAGTTATCTGACACTGAAGCTTTCTTT.

V gene TRBV4-3 combines with J gene TRBJ1-4, with D possibly TRBD1 on 5 matching bases. V lost 0 bases to trimming and J lost 8 bases, with 22 bases between them. The length of the CDR3 is 18 residues. Germline lookup yields CDR1 LGHNA and CDR2 YSLEER. In DNA, the CDR3 is TGCGCCAGCAGCCAAGATTCGGCAGGGAACCGCTACTGGGAAAAACTGTTTTTT. Amino acid sequence: CASSQDSAGNRYWEKLFF.